Given below is one T cell receptor beta chain in context. The data were taken from a study of blood T cell repertoires in COVID-19. In the original analysis: Amplified reference gene primers provided the basis for estimating nucleated cell counts. The table came from immunoSEQ multiplex PCR; TCRdb's copy has only in-frame clones and leaves some out. The V and J calls and clone size were taken over from that table, and D and trimming were inferred from the DNA. The sample records tens of thousands of clones, approximately 88% being singletons. The sequence came from a young man with COVID-19, enrolled during active disease. The sequenced sample consisted of peripheral blood.

This CDR3 is CSARIAYEQYF. As DNA, the CDR3 is TGCAGTGCTAGGATAGCCTACGAGCAGTACTTC. The chain uses TRBV20-1 and TRBJ2-7; D not certain. CDR1 DFQATT and CDR2 SNEGSKA come from the germline V gene (reference sequence). This CDR3 spans 11 amino acids. The V end was cut by 3 bases, the J end by 2 bases, with 5 bases between.